This T cell receptor (beta chain) emerged from a study of blood T cell repertoires in COVID-19. Looking at the study overall: Material from acute and convalescent COVID-19 was sourced from the United States, Italy and Spain. PBMCs, B-cell-depleted T cells, or T cells provided the cDNA or gDNA that made up the material.

Per germline, CDR1 SGHRS and CDR2 YFSETQ. The J segment lost 8 bases and the V segment lost 3 bases, leaving 13 bases of the junction unmatched. This CDR3 comprises 16 residues. Method: immunoSEQ multiplex PCR; TCRdb's copy keeps in-frame clones and lacks some. Among roughly 120,000 clones listed, approximately 87% were seen once. The sample was peripheral blood. This TCR was sampled from a man aged 65 to 85 who had recovered from COVID-19. V is TRBV5-1 and J is TRBJ1-2, with TRBD1 matching over 10 bases. The CDR3 coding sequence is TGCGCCAGCAGCTCCCCCGGGACAGGGGATTTTTTGGGCTACACCTTC. This gives the protein CASSSPGTGDFLGYTF.